This TCR beta chain came from a study of follicular helper T cells after annual influenza vaccination. CDR3 size: 12 residues. Trimming removed 3 bases from V and 9 bases from J; junction bases left unmatched: 2. Germline V CDR1 and CDR2: MNHEY, SMNVEV (reference sequence). Sample time point: 2014-2015 season, pre-vaccination. The repertoire was sequenced with immunoSEQ multiplex PCR; TCRdb's copy has only in-frame clones and lacks some. Of around 25,000 clones listed, roughly 80% are singletons. This TCR was recovered from an adult who received the influenza vaccine. The sample was CXCR5+ CD38- circulating T follicular helper cells from blood, taken on the day of influenza vaccination. The sample's subset: circulating Tfh, non-naive CD4+CXCR5+PD-1+ (ICOS+CD38+ or ICOS-CD38-). The chain uses TRBV27 and TRBJ2-1; 7 bases are a match to TRBD2. CDR3 nucleotide sequence: TGTGCCAGCAGTTTCCCGGGGGGTGAGCAGTTCTTC. Translating gives CASSFPGGEQFF.